Described below is a single T cell receptor beta chain sequence and its context. This specimen comes from a study of shared clonotypes between healthy human individuals. For the study at large: With ages of 18 to 49, the donors were a couple of women and a few men.

The protocol was immunoSEQ multiplex PCR, while the TCRdb copy is restricted to in-frame clones and leaves out a portion. The table lists millions of clones, approximately 92% of them singletons. CDR3 length: 12 residues. V was pared by 3 bases and J by 4 bases, with 9 bases between. Germline values: CDR1 GTSNPN, CDR2 SVGIG (reference sequence). The material sequenced was naive CD4+ T cells sorted from blood. The sample's subset: CD45RA+ positively selected. The V gene is TRBV30, the J gene TRBJ2-5; D is possibly TRBD1 (5 bases). The receptor's source is a man aged 18 to 30 in good health. The CDR3 nucleotides read TGTGCCTGGAGCAAGGGGTCAGAGACCCAGTACTTC. Its protein is CAWSKGSETQYF.